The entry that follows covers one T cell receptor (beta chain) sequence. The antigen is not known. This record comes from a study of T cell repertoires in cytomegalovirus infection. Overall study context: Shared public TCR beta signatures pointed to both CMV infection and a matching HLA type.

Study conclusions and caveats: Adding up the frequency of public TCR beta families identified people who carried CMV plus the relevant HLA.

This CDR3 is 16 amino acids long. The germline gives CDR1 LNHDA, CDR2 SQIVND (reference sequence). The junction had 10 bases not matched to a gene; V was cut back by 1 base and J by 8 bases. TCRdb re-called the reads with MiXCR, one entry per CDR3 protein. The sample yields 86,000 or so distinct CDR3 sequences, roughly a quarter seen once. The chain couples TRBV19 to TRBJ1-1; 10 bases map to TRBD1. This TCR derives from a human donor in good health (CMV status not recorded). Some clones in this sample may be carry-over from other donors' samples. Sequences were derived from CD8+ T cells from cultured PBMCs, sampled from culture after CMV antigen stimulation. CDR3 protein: CASSIALDRGLEEAFF. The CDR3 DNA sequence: TGTGCCAGTAGTATAGCTCTTGACAGGGGGCTCGAAGAAGCTTTCTTT.